The T cell receptor (beta chain) described here comes from a study of cytomegalovirus exposure and HLA in healthy donors (dated by TCRdb to 2015 to 2018). Study-level background: An earlier analysis of approximately 600 of the donors reported 250 to 350 Gb of sequence data and more than 90 million unique TCR beta sequences from some 180 million T cells. An early release covering some 640 HLA-typed donors comprised approximately 300 gigabases of sequencing data and some 79 million unique TCR sequences. Among the roughly 400 genotyped donors, roughly 80% belonged to the genetic ancestry cluster associated with self-reported Caucasian donors. The study was designed to test whether signatures of past pathogen exposure could be identified by cataloging public T cell receptors. The T cell repertoires of several hundred subjects were profiled by immunosequencing and related to cytomegalovirus serostatus. Besides the first cohort of roughly 640 subjects, a separate validation cohort made up of 120 different subjects was used. High-throughput TCR immunosequencing, statistical association of individual TCRs with disease status, and machine learning were combined to predict cytomegalovirus infection status. A later analysis re-examined previously published TCR beta repertoires from more than 650 donors and added high-resolution HLA genotyping to investigate patterns of TCR occurrence. Rather than drawing on any new phenotypic data, the later analysis identified candidate immune exposures from TCR beta sequences and the way those sequences occurred across donors. To decide whether each TCR beta V gene segment behaved as functional or pseudogenic, an earlier analysis of some 540 of the donors relied on high-throughput TCR beta sequencing. Alongside the repertoire data, information on donor age, sex, ethnicity and CMV serostatus was compiled. A later genetic analysis took genome-wide SNP genotypes for about 65% of the roughly 670 donors and used that subset as a discovery cohort. Every repertoire in the discovery cohort had been generated on one and the same sequencing platform. HLA typing included class I and class II loci at four-digit resolution. The number of donors typed differed by locus, with 629-630 for A, B, C, DRB1 and DQB1, approximately 500 for DQA1, 606 for DPA1, and about 450 for DPB1. Because of strong linkage in the cohort, four or five DR-DQ haplotypes were treated as single units for association and clustering. Among some 410 genotyped donors of the cohort, an average of 235,054 unique TCR beta nucleotide sequences were sequenced per donor, about a sixth of them non-productive.

The cohort consisted of 670 or so healthy bone marrow donors. All cohort members were sampled while nominally healthy, although unrecorded immune exposures were likely present. The donor was CMV seropositive and was included in the group of approximately 300 seropositive cohort members. Each donor provided a peripheral blood sample, and peripheral blood mononuclear cells were used for TCR beta sequencing. Genomic DNA extraction from the blood cell samples was performed with the Qiagen DNeasy Blood Extraction Kit. Libraries were made using the immunoSEQ multiplex PCR assay. For the multiplex PCR, a mixture combining 60 forward primers for TCR Vbeta segments and 13 reverse primers for TCR Jbeta segments was used. Amplification of the CDR3 region of rearranged TCR beta genes was performed with a multiplex PCR assay on genomic DNA. On the Illumina HiSeq System, the amplified TCR beta libraries were sequenced as 87-base-pair reads. The study's processing was this. Across the 500 to 750 repertoires, a later analysis counted 60 million to 90 million unique TCR beta chains, some 11 million of which were shared by at least two donors. Raw reads were error-corrected and collapsed into unique sequences by a nearest-neighbor algorithm in which closely related sequences were merged to remove PCR and sequencing errors. CDR3 sequences were aligned to IMGT reference sequences to assign V, D and J gene segments. For a sequence to be retained, a match of at least six nucleotides to both a V gene segment and a J gene segment was required. A rearrangement was called productive if the CDR3 had no stop codons and remained in frame with V and J, and every other rearrangement was called non-productive. Following IMGT convention, CDR3 was defined as the stretch from the second conserved V-encoded cysteine up to the conserved J-encoded phenylalanine. In an earlier analysis of just under 600 of the donors, sequences lacking an unambiguous match to a single V gene segment were excluded. In an earlier analysis of about 590 of the donors, a V segment was called functional when productive rearrangements were above 56.7%, and segregating when the standard deviation between donors exceeded 5%. A statistical classification framework was built for diagnosing cytomegalovirus status from the catalog of TCR beta chain sequences. In a later analysis, TCR nucleotide sequences were compared against IMGT/GENE-DB human TR gene sequences so that V and J genes could be assigned. The TCRdist pipeline was used in a later analysis to assign CDR3 sequences and most-parsimonious VDJ recombination scenarios. In a later analysis, every TCR beta chain was defined by the combination of its CDR3 amino acid sequence and its V-gene family, and reads without a unique V-gene family were dropped. To address suspected cross-contamination and a sequencing artifact, a later analysis removed approximately 600 highly shared, low-generation-probability nucleotide sequences. For each public chain, a later analysis derived a clonal expansion index from normalized ranks of inferred template counts within each repertoire. In a later analysis, generation probabilities were computed using a VDJ recombination model fitted to out-of-frame rearrangements, and the results were checked against IGoR. A later analysis scored TCR-TCR, TCR-HLA and TCR-CMV co-occurrence with hypergeometric tests, applying a repertoire-size bias correction to TCR pairs. False discovery rates were estimated in a later analysis by permuting HLA or CMV assignments 20 times. In a later analysis, co-occurring TCRs were grouped with DBSCAN, and TCRdist sequence similarity was added when clustering was performed within HLA-allele-positive subsets. Repertoires with fewer than 30,000 or more than 120,000 public chains, plus five repertoires with anomalous nucleotide sharing, were excluded from co-occurrence clustering. Entries here come from immuneACCESS through TCRdb and include only in-frame sequences with V and J called. Some clones fail to appear in such tables; in the studies checked, an unresolved V gene covers under half of the shortfall, and the cause of the remainder is unknown. The V and J calls and the clone size are those of that table, but D and trimming were determined from the DNA. Within this sample are about 140,000 clones, with around 80% of them counted one time only. Roughly 1.4% of the sample comes from the top ten.

For this clone: Its binding antigen is unknown. Nothing much larger sits one base from this clone, and base qualities are not available.

The CDR3 runs 16 residues from the cysteine to the phenylalanine. Only CDR3 DNA is held: 48 bases, read in frame from base 1. Relative to germline, V is missing 4 bases and J is missing 3 bases, with 9 bases of the junction outside any gene match. The CDR1 and CDR2 encoded by the germline V gene are SGDLS and YYNGEE. Broader findings and caveats from the paper: The cohort was sequenced for TCR beta chains only, and without alpha or paired-chain data the features that could be detected were limited. Presence/absence analyses assumed roughly uniform sequencing depth across donors, an assumption that may not hold. Because counts were too low, seventeen rarely observed V segments, including chromosome 9 orphons, were excluded from the earlier analysis of some 540 of the donors. A few of the identified cytomegalovirus-associated TCR beta chains were confirmed in vitro to be specific for cytomegalovirus antigens. A later analysis found that TCR association rates varied across HLA loci, with DRB1 alleles showing the most associated TCRs and HLA-C alleles the fewest. A group of highly shared sequence variants was considered likely to be a technical artifact of the sequencing pipeline. Specific HLA alleles were associated with 16,951 TCR beta sequences at a false discovery rate of 0.05 in a later analysis. An association between a missense DCLRE1C variant and V-gene and J-gene trimming of TCR beta chains was found in a later genetic analysis and replicated in an independent cohort. Linkage disequilibrium might explain the correlated functional status among segregating V segments, but an unknown experimental factor could not be ruled out. When HLA alleles, especially DR and DQ, strongly co-occurred, TCR associations were difficult to assign to individual alleles. It was suggested by the authors that the approach could potentially be generalized to other disease states and immunological phenotypes. A total of roughly 160 TCR beta chains were listed by the study as associated with cytomegalovirus. A further reported finding was that TCR beta sequences accurately predicted the HLA-A and HLA-B alleles for most subjects in the first cohort. Compared with equally common non-associated chains, HLA-associated TCR beta chains in a later analysis were more clonally expanded and had lower generation probabilities. Cytomegalovirus status was reported to be diagnosed by the classifier with high specificity and sensitivity in both the original and validation cohorts. While some public TCRs were present in many individuals, most TCR sequences turned up only very rarely across donors. Because the 87-base-pair reads could not distinguish some IMGT-functional V segments, including TRBV6-2 and TRBV6-3, those segments were excluded. Most CMV-associated TCR beta chains appeared to be HLA-restricted in a later analysis, and the HLA associations seemed to be driven largely by CMV exposure. Broadly in line with IMGT annotations, most TCR beta V segments showed up in productive rearrangements about 87% or about 30% of the time in an earlier analysis of several hundred of the donors. The only immune exposure information available for the cohort was CMV serostatus. According to a later genetic analysis, donors in an Asian-associated ancestry cluster had fewer N-insertions in productive TCRs than the roughly 660-donor mean. In a later analysis, several top co-occurrence clusters were reported to appear linked to parvovirus B19, influenza, CMV and Epstein-Barr virus. Because HLA typing was unavailable for some donors at each locus, only the typed subset was used in association tests.

Specimen: PBMCs. The chain uses TRBV9 and TRBJ2-7, and TRBD2 matches 11 of the central bases. This receptor was identified in a man younger than 40 in good health and CMV-seropositive. The DNA sequence is TGTGCCAGCAGCCTTGGCGCTAGCGGGGGGTACTACGAGCAGTACTTC. This yields the protein CASSLGASGGYYEQYF.